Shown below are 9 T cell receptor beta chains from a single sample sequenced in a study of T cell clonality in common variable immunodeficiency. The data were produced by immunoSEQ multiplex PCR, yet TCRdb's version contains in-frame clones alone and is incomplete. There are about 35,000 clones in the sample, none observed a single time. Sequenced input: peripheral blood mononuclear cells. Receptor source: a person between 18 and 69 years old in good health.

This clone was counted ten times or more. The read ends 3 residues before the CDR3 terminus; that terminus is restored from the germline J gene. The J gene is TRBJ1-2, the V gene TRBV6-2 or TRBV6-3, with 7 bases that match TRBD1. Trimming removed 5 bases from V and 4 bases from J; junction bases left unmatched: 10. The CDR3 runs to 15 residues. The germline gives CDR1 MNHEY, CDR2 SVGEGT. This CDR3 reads CASSPETGSIYGYTF. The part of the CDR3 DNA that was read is TGTGCCAGCAGTCCAGAGACAGGGTCTATCTATGGC.

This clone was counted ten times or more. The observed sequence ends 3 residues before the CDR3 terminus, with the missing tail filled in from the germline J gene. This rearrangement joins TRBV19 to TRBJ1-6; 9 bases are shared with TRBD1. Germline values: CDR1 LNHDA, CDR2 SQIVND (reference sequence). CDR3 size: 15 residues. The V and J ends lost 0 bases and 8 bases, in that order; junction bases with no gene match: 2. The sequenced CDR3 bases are TGTGCCAGTAGTATAGATACAGGGGGCGATTCACCC. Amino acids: CASSIDTGGDSP. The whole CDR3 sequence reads CASSIDTGGDSPLHF.

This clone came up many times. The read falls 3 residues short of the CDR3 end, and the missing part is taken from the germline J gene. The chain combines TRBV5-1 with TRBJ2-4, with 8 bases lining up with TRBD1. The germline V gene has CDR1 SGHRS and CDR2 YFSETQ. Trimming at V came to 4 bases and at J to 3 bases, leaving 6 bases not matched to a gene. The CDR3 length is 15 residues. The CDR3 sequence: CASSHGQGGKNIQYF. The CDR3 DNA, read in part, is TGCGCCAGCAGCCATGGACAGGGAGGCAAAAACATT.

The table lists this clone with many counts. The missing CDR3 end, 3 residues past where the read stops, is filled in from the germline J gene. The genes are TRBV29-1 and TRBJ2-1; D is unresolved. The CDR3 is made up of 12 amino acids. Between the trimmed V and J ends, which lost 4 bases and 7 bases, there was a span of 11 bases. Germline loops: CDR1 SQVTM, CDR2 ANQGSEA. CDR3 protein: CSVGSQINEQFF. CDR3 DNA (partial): TGCAGCGTTGGTTCCCAGATTAATGAG.

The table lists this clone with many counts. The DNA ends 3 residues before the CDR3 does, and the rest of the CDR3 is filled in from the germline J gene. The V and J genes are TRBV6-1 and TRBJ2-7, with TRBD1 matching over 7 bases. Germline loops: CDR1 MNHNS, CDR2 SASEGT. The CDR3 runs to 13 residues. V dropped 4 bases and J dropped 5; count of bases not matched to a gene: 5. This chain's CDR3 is CASSVRQGDEQYF. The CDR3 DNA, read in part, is TGTGCCAGCAGTGTGAGGCAGGGGGACGAG.

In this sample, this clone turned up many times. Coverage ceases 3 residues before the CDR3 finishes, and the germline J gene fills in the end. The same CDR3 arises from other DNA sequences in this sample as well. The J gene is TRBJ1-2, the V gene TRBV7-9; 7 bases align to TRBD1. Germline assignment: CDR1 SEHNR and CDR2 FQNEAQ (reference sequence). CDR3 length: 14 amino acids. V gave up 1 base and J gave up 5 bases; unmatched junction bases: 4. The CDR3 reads CASSLGTGNYGYTF. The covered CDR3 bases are TGTGCCAGCAGCTTAGGGACAGGCAATTATGGC.

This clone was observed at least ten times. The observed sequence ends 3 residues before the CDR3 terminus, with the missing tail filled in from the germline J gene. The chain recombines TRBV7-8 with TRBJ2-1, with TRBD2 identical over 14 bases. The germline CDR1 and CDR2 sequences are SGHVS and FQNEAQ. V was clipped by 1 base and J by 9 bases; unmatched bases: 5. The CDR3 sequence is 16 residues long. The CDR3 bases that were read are TGTGCCAGCAGCTTAGGGGGGACTAGCGGGAGCGGTGAG. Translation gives CASSLGGTSGSGE. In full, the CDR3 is CASSLGGTSGSGEQFF.

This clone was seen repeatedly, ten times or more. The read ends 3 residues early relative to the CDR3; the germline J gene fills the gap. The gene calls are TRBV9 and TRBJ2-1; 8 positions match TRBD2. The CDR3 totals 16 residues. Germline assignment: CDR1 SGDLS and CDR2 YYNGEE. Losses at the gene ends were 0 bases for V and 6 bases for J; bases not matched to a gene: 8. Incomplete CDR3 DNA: TGTGCCAGCAGCGTAGTCGGTAGCGGGGTAGTCAATGAG. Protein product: CASSVVGSGVVNE. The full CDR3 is CASSVVGSGVVNEQFF.

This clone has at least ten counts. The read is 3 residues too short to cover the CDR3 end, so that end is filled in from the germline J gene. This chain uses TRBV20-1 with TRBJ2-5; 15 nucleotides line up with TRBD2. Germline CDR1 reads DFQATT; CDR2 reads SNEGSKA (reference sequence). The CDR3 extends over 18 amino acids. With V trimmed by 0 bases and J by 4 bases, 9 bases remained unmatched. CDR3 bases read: TGCAGTGCTAGAGATTGGACAGGGACTAGCGGGGGGAGAGAGACC. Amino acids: CSARDWTGTSGGRET. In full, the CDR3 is CSARDWTGTSGGRETQYF.